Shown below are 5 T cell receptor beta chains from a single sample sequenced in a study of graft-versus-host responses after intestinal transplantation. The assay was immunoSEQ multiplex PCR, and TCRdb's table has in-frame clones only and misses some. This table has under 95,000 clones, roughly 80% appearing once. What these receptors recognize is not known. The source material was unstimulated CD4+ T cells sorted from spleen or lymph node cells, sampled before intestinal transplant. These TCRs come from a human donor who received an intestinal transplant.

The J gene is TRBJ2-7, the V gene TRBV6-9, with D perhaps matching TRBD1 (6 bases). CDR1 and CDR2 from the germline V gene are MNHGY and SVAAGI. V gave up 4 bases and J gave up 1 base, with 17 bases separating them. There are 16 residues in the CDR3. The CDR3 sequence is CASSSGAGDLSYEQYF. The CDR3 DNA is TGTGCCAGCAGTTCCGGGGCAGGGGATCTTTCCTACGAGCAGTACTTC.

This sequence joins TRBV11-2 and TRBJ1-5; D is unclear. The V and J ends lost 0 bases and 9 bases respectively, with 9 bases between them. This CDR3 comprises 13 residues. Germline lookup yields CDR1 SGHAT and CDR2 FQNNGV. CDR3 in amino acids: CASSLDRGRPQHF. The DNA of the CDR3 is TGTGCCAGCAGCTTAGATCGCGGCAGGCCCCAGCATTTT.

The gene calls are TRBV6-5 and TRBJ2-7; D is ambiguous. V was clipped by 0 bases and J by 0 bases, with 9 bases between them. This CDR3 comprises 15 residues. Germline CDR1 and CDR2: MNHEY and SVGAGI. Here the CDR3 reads CASSYSAQNSYEQYF. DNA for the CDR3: TGTGCCAGCAGTTACTCAGCGCAAAACTCCTACGAGCAGTACTTC.

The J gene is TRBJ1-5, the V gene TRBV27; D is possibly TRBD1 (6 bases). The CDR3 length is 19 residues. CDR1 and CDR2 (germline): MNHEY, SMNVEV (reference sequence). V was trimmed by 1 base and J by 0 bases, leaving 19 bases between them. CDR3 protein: CASSLFAVTGKYSNQPQHF. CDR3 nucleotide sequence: TGTGCCAGCAGTTTATTCGCCGTTACAGGGAAGTATAGCAATCAGCCCCAGCATTTT.

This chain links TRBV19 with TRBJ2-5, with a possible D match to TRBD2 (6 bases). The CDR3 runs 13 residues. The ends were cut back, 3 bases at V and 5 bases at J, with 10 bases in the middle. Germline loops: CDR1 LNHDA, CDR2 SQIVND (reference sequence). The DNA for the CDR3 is TGTGCCAGTAGTATGCGGGGAAGGGAGACCCAGTACTTC. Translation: CASSMRGRETQYF. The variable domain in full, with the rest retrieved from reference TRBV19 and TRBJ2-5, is DGGITQSPKYLFRKEGQNVTLSCEQNLNHDAMYWYRQDPGQGLRLIYYSQIVNDFQKGDIAEGYSVSREKKESFPLTVTSAQKNPTAFYLCASSMRGRETQYFGPGTRLLVL.